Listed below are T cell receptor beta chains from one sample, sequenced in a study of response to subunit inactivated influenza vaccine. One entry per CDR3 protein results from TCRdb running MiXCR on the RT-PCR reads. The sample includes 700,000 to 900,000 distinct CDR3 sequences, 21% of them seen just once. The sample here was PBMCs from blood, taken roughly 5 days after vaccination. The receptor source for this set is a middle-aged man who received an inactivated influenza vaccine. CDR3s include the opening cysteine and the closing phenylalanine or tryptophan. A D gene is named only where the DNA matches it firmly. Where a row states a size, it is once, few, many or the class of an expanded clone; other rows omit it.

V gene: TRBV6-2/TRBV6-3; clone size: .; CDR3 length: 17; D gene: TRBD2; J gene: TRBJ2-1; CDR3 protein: CASSSKEGLAGWAEQFF; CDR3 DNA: TGTGCCAGCAGTTCCAAGGAGGGACTAGCGGGATGGGCGGAGCAGTTCTTC
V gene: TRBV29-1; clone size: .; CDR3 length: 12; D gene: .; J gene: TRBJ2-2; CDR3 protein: CSVVFGTGELFF; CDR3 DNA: TGCAGCGTTGTATTTGGCACCGGGGAGCTGTTTTTT
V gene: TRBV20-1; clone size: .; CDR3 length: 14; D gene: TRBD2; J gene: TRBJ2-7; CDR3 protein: CSARDRAGYYEQYF; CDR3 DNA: TGCAGTGCTAGAGATCGAGCGGGATACTACGAGCAGTACTTC
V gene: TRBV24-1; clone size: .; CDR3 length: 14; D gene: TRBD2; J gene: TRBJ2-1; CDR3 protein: CATSASGSLDEQFF; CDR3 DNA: TGTGCCACCAGTGCTAGCGGGAGCTTGGATGAGCAGTTCTTC
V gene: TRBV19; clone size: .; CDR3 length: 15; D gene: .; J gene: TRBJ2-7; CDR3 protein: CASSMAGLLTYEQYF; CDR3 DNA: TGTGCCAGTAGTATGGCCGGTCTCCTAACCTACGAGCAGTACTTC
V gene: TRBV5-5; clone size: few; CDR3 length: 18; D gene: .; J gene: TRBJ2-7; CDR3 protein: CASSLLNVGRANIYEQYF; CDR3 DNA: TGTGCCAGCAGCTTGCTCAACGTCGGCAGGGCGAACATCTACGAGCAGTACTTC
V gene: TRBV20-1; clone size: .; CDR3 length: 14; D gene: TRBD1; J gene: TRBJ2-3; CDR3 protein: CSARDGTGIDTQYF; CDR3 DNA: TGCAGTGCTAGAGATGGGACAGGCATAGATACGCAGTATTTT
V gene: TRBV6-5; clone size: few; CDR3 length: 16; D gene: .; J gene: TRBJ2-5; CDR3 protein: CASSYSASRGQETQYF; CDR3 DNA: TGTGCCAGCAGTTACTCCGCCTCGCGGGGTCAAGAGACCCAGTACTTC
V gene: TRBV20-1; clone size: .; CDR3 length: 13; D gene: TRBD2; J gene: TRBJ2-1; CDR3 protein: CSAHSSGRKEQFF; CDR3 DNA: TGCAGTGCTCATTCTAGCGGGAGGAAAGAGCAGTTCTTC
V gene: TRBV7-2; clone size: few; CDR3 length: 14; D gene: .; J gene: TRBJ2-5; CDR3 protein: CASSLDRRVETQYF; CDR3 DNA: TGTGCCAGCAGCTTGGATCGGAGGGTCGAGACCCAGTACTTC
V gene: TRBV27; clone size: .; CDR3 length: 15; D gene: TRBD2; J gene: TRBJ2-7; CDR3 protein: CASSSKGREWYEQYF; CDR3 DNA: TGTGCCAGCAGTTCCAAAGGGCGGGAGTGGTACGAGCAGTACTTC
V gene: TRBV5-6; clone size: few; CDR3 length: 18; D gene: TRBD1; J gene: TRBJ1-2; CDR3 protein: CASSLFGTGAVANYGYTF; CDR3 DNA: TGTGCCAGCAGCTTGTTTGGGACAGGGGCCGTCGCTAACTATGGCTACACCTTC
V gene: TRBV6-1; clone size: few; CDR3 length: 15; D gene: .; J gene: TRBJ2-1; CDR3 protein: CASTVFSGLYNEQFF; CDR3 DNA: TGTGCCAGCACCGTCTTCAGCGGGCTTTACAATGAGCAGTTCTTC
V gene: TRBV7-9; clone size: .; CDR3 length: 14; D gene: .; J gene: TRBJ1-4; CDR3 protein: CASSSGLAGEKLFF; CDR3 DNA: TGTGCCAGCAGCTCCGGACTTGCGGGTGAAAAACTGTTTTTT
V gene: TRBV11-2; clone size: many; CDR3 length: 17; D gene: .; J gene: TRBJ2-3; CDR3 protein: CASSLNSGPWHQDTQYF; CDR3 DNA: TGTGCCAGCAGCTTAAACTCAGGGCCCTGGCACCAAGATACGCAGTATTTT
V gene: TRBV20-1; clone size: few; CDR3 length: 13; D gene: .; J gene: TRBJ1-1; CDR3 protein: CSARGGKGTEAFF; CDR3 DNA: TGCAGTGCTCGGGGGGGAAAGGGCACTGAAGCTTTCTTT
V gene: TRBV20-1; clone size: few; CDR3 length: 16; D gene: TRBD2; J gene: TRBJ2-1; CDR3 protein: CSARDQLAGHYNEQFF; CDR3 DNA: TGCAGTGCTAGAGATCAACTAGCGGGGCACTACAATGAGCAGTTCTTC
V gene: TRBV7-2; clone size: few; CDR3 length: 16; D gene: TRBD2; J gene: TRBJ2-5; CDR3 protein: CASSLAPRGGHETQYF; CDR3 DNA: TGTGCCAGCAGCTTAGCGCCGCGGGGGGGCCACGAGACCCAGTACTTC
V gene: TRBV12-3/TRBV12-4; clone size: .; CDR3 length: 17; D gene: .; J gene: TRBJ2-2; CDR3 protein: CASSFGHEIANTGELFF; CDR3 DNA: TGTGCCAGCAGTTTTGGTCACGAAATCGCGAACACCGGGGAGCTGTTTTTT
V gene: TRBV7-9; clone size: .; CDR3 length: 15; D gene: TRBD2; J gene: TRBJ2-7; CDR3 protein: CASSPGTSGSNEQYF; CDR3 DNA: TGTGCCAGCAGCCCCGGGACTAGCGGGAGTAACGAGCAGTACTTC
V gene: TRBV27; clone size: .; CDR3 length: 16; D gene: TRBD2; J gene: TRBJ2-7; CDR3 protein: CASSRSGGASSYEQYF; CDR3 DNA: TGTGCCAGCAGTAGAAGCGGGGGCGCAAGCTCCTACGAGCAGTACTTC
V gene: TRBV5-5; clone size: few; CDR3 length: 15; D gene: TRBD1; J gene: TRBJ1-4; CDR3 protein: CASSWTGANDEKLFF; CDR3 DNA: TGTGCCAGCAGCTGGACAGGGGCGAATGATGAAAAACTGTTTTTT
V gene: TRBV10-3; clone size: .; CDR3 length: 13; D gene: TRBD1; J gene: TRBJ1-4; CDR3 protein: CAISATGGEKLFF; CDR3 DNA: TGTGCCATCAGTGCGACAGGGGGGGAAAAACTGTTTTTT
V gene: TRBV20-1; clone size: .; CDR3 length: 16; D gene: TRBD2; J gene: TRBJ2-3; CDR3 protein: CSARFTGLAGGDTQYF; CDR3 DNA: TGCAGTGCTAGATTTACGGGACTAGCGGGAGGAGATACGCAGTATTTT